This T cell receptor (beta chain) is drawn from a study of PD-1 blockade in classical Hodgkin lymphoma. Described time point: cycle 4 day 1 (C4D1), after less than 7 weeks of nivolumab. All patients experienced relapse after autologous stem cell transplantation, and brentuximab vedotin exposure was variable. From thawed PBMCs, CD4+ T cells were purified using magnetic negative selection. Profiled with immunoSEQ multiplex PCR; TCRdb holds only in-frame clones, not every one. The sample gives about 17,000 clones, about three quarters of which show up once; around 2% is in the top ten. The CDR3 runs 13 residues. V lost 6 bases, J lost 0 bases, and 8 bases lay in between. Germline CDR1 is LNHDA and CDR2 is SQIVND (reference sequence). Study-wide results and limits: Complete responders had baseline diversity similar to newly diagnosed patients. When set against healthy donors, newly diagnosed patients were reported to show lower baseline TCR diversity. Some patients started nivolumab under 1 year after ASCT, and they were excluded.

This clone occurred a few times. No antigen is known for it. This specimen consisted of CD4+ T cells from blood, obtained before the fourth cycle of nivolumab. This TCR was sampled from a human donor with classical Hodgkin lymphoma. The chain recombines TRBV19 with TRBJ1-1; perhaps TRBD1 as D (5 bases). The CDR3 bases are TGTGCCAGTAGCGGGACGGTGAACACTGAAGCTTTCTTT. This gives the protein CASSGTVNTEAFF.